What follows are 12 T cell receptor beta chains derived from one specimen sequenced in a study of regulatory T cells. The PCR used 52 TRBV and 13 TRBJ primers. Measured with immunoSEQ multiplex PCR; TCRdb has only the in-frame clones, and not every one. The table includes about 17,000 clones, 92% detected once. Sequencing used CD8+ T cells sorted from blood. These receptors originate from a person aged 18-30 years with CD3G deficiency.

This clone was seen only a few times. The CDR3 here is CASKAPGEAYEQYF. CDR3 bases: TGCGCCAGCAAGGCCCCAGGGGAAGCCTACGAGCAGTACTTC. The J gene is TRBJ2-7, the V gene TRBV5-1; TRBD1 is a possible D gene (6 bases). V was pared by 6 bases and J by 2 bases, with 15 bases between. CDR1 and CDR2 (germline): SGHRS, YFSETQ. This CDR3 region has 14 residues.

V and J are TRBV4-1 and TRBJ2-3; the match to TRBD2 covers 11 bases. The CDR3 spans 15 residues. Germline values: CDR1 MGHRA, CDR2 YSYEKL. V was pared by 0 bases and J by 10 bases, with 6 bases of the junction left unmatched. The CDR3 reads CASSQEASGGLAQYF. Here the CDR3 DNA reads TGCGCCAGCAGCCAAGAGGCTAGCGGGGGGCTGGCGCAGTATTTT.

The rearrangement uses TRBV7-9 and TRBJ2-7; D call uncertain. Looked up from germline, CDR1 is SEHNR and CDR2 is FQNEAQ (reference sequence). The CDR3 is made up of 12 amino acids. V was pared by 4 bases and J by 6 bases, with 10 bases between. The CDR3 DNA reads as TGTGCCAGCAGCTCCCCCGGTGGCGAGCAGTACTTC. Its translation: CASSSPGGEQYF.

V is TRBV7-8 and J is TRBJ2-5, with D perhaps matching TRBD2 (5 bases). The germline gives CDR1 SGHVS, CDR2 FQNEAQ. The V gene lost 4 bases and the J gene lost 1 base, with 13 bases spanning the gap. CDR3 length: 15 amino acids. The CDR3 DNA follows: TGTGCCAGCAGCTCACGCACCCGGGGCCAAGAGACCCAGTACTTC. Residues: CASSSRTRGQETQYF.

This sequence joins TRBV6-1 and TRBJ1-5; D not resolved. The CDR3 length is 15 residues. Deletions cut 6 bases from V and 1 base from J, with 13 bases between. Germline V gene data show CDR1 as MNHNS and CDR2 as SASEGT. The CDR3 nucleotides read TGTGCCAGCAGGGACGACAAAAGGAGCAATCAGCCCCAGCATTTT. This sequence encodes CASRDDKRSNQPQHF.

The rearrangement uses TRBV27 and TRBJ2-7; TRBD1 agrees at 7 bases. Germline values: CDR1 MNHEY, CDR2 SMNVEV (reference sequence). V dropped 5 bases and J dropped 5; count of bases not matched to a gene: 12. CDR3 length equals 15 residues. Here the CDR3 reads CASSQTGSMIDEQYF. In nucleotides, the CDR3 is TGTGCCAGCAGTCAGACAGGGTCAATGATCGACGAGCAGTACTTC.

The chain employs TRBV18 and TRBJ2-7; no clear D gene. The V gene's germline CDR1 is KGHSH and CDR2 LQKENI. This CDR3 comprises 16 residues. V dropped 8 bases and J dropped 6 bases, with 26 bases sitting between them. As DNA, the CDR3 is TGTGCCAGCAGCGACTTTTTTAGGGCGCGCTGGGGCGAGCAGTACTTC. It codes for CASSDFFRARWGEQYF.

The table lists this clone with a few counts. The genes are TRBV7-6 and TRBJ2-5, with D perhaps TRBD2 (7 bases). The CDR3 loop spans 18 amino acids. Trimming cost V 1 base and J 5 bases, with 23 bases left between them. The germline V gene has CDR1 SGHVS and CDR2 FNYEAQ. In nucleotides, the CDR3 is TGTGCCAGCAGCTTAGGAGTGGGGGCGGGGGATCCCCGGGAGACCCAGTACTTC. Residues: CASSLGVGAGDPRETQYF.

Here the CDR3 reads CASSPGPLRAGANVLTF. CDR3 DNA: TGTGCCAGCAGCCCCGGACCCCTGAGGGCTGGGGCCAACGTCCTGACTTTC. This chain uses TRBV7-9 with TRBJ2-6, with D tentatively TRBD2 (5 bases). The length of the CDR3 is 17 residues. V was cut by 5 bases and J by 2 bases, with 16 bases left in between. The germline CDR1 and CDR2 sequences are SEHNR and FQNEAQ (reference sequence).

CDR3 DNA: TGTGCCAGCTCACCATCAGGGCCTCAGCCCCAGCATTTT. It yields the protein CASSPSGPQPQHF. The chain is built from TRBV18 and TRBJ1-5; maybe TRBD1 (5 bases). This CDR3 has 13 amino acids. From germline, CDR1 is KGHSH and CDR2 LQKENI. V was clipped by 2 bases and J by 6 bases, with 8 bases between them.

This chain uses TRBV7-8 with TRBJ2-3; no reliable D call. The CDR3 runs 15 residues. The ends were cut back, 8 bases at V and 2 bases at J, with 17 bases in the middle. CDR1 SGHVS and CDR2 FQNEAQ come from the germline V gene. DNA for the CDR3: TGTGCCAGCCGAAGGAGCCCCCGGCCCACAGATACGCAGTATTTT. This codes for CASRRSPRPTDTQYF.

Here the CDR3 reads CASSWGTANTEAFF. The CDR3 region has the DNA TGTGCCAGCAGTTGGGGGACAGCGAACACTGAAGCTTTCTTT. The rearrangement uses TRBV27 and TRBJ1-1, with 7 bases matching TRBD1. The V segment lost 4 bases and the J segment 1 base; nucleotides outside the gene matches: 3. Per germline, CDR1 MNHEY and CDR2 SMNVEV (reference sequence). This CDR3 has 14 amino acids.